The source of this T cell receptor (beta chain) is a study of TIL therapy for anti-PD-1-resistant metastatic lung cancer. Study as a whole: Most patients had lung adenocarcinoma; a handful of tumors were EGFR-mutant, two ALK-rearranged; half smoked currently or formerly.

Sequencing used immunoSEQ v3. Assay: immunoSEQ multiplex PCR; the TCRdb copy retains only in-frame clones and omits some. The sample lists under 100,000 clones; about two thirds were seen once. As for time point: pre-treatment sample, taken before nivolumab and TIL therapy. Tumor tissue came from excised metastases, mostly pleural nodules or supraclavicular lymph nodes. This clone has a handful of counts. The sequence was collected from a person between 25 and 79 years old with non-small cell lung cancer. The sample here was tumor tissue, taken at baseline.

The CDR3 DNA reads as TGCAGCGTTGTCGAGCGGTCGAACACCGGGGAGCTGTTTTTT. Translating gives CSVVERSNTGELFF. V is TRBV29-1 and J is TRBJ2-2, with D possibly TRBD2 on 5 matching bases. The CDR3 is 14 amino acids. Germline CDR1 and CDR2: SQVTM and ANQGSEA. V was shortened by 4 bases and J by 0 bases, with 9 bases between the two germline ends.